These T cell receptor beta chains were read from a single sample in a study of identifying expanded T cells in peripheral blood. Some clones are missing from TCRdb's copy, which holds only in-frame ones; the method was immunoSEQ multiplex PCR. Among about 100,000 clones listed, approximately 90% were seen once. Sequencing used blood. The receptor set was obtained from a person between 18 and 75 years old in good health. CDR3s include the opening cysteine and the closing phenylalanine or tryptophan. A D gene is named only where the DNA matches it firmly.

cdr3_nt cdr3_aa v_call d_call j_call
TGTGCCAGCAGTCGACGAGGGGTATGGAACACTGAAGCTTTCTTT CASSRRGVWNTEAFF TRBV6-5 NA TRBJ1-1
TGTGCCAGCAGTTGGGGGGTACGCGGCTACACCTTC CASSWGVRGYTF TRBV27 NA TRBJ1-2
TGTGCCAGCAGTTTAAGGGGGACCCAAGAGACCCAGTACTTC CASSLRGTQETQYF TRBV28 NA TRBJ2-5
TGTGCCAGCAGTGAAGGATCGGTGCCAAGTCAGCCCCAGCATTTT CASSEGSVPSQPQHF TRBV2 NA TRBJ1-5
TGTGCTAGTGGCACCGGACGGGGGAACACTGAAGCTTTCTTT CASGTGRGNTEAFF TRBV12-5 NA TRBJ1-1
TGCGCCAGCAGCTTGGTGGGTCAAGAGACCCAGTACTTC CASSLVGQETQYF TRBV5-1 NA TRBJ2-5
TGTGCCAGCAGCCCCGGGACAGAAGAGACCCAGTACTTC CASSPGTEETQYF TRBV9 TRBD1 TRBJ2-5
TGTGCCAGCAGCCAAGATGTGTACAATGAGCAGTTCTTC CASSQDVYNEQFF TRBV4-2 NA TRBJ2-1
TGTGCCAGCAGTGAAGCCCCTCACTCCTACGAGCAGTACTTC CASSEAPHSYEQYF TRBV25-1 NA TRBJ2-7
TGTGCCAGCAGCTTAAGAGGACAAACCACTGAAGCTTTCTTT CASSLRGQTTEAFF TRBV7-2 NA TRBJ1-1
TGTGCCAGCAGCGCCGACGGGGTTACTGGAAACACCATATATTTT CASSADGVTGNTIYF TRBV9 NA TRBJ1-3
TGTGCCACAAGGACAGGGCTTGAAGCTTTCTTT CATRTGLEAFF TRBV28 TRBD1 TRBJ1-1
TGTGCCAGCAGCTTCCTACAGGACGGCTACGAGCAGTACTTC CASSFLQDGYEQYF TRBV7-8 NA TRBJ2-7
TGTGCCAGCAGCTGGAAAGGGTGG CASSWKGW TRBV7-2 NA TRBJ1-1
TGTGCCACCGCGCAATCAATTAGAGGGGAGCTGTTTTTT CATAQSIRGELFF TRBV9 NA TRBJ2-2
TGTGCCAGCAGTTCCGGGGTGAACACCGGGGAGCTGTTTTTT CASSSGVNTGELFF TRBV27 NA TRBJ2-2
TGCGCCAGCAGCCAAGCGGTAGACAGGGTAAAGCATTTT CASSQAVDRVKHF TRBV4-3 TRBD1 TRBJ1-5